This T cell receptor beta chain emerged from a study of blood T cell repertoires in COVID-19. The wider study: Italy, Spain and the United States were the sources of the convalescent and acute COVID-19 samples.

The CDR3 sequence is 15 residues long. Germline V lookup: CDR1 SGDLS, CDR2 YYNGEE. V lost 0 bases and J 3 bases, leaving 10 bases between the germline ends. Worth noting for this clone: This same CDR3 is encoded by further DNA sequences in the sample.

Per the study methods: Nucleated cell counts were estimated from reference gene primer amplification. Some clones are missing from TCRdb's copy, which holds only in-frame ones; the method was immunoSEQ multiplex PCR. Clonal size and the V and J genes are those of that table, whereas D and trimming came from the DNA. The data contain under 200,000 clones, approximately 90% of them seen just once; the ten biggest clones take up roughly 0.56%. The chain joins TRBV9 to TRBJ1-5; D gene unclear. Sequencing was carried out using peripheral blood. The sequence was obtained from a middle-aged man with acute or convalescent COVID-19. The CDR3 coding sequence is TGTGCCAGCAGCGTAGGATCAGGCGTCAATCAGCCCCAGCATTTT. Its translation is CASSVGSGVNQPQHF.